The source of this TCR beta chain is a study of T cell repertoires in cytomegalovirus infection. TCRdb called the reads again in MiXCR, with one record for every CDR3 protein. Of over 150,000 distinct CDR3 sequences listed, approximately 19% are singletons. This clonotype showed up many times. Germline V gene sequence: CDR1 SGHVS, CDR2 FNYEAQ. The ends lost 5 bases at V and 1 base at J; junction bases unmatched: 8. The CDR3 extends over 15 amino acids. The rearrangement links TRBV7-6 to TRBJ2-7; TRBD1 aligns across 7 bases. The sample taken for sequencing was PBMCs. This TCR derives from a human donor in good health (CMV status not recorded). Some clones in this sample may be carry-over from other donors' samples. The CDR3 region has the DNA TGTGCCAGCAGCCCACTAACGGGACAGTCCTACGAGCAGTACTTC. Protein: CASSPLTGQSYEQYF.